These 13 T cell receptor beta chains share one sample of origin, sequenced in a study of T cells expressing NK-cell markers (dated by TCRdb to the early 2020s). To prepare the library, 5' RACE was applied. Sequencing used an Illumina HiSeq 2000. TCRdb reprocessed the raw reads; every CDR3 protein sequence is a single record, and DNA is not supplied. The sample table on file contains about 410,000 distinct CDR3 sequences. About 10% of the sample goes to the ten largest clones. Sequenced: blood T cells: a sorted CD56 or NKG2C T cell subset, CD4+ or CD8+ T cells, or bulk PBMC T cells (not recorded which). The origin of the receptors is a woman between 50 and 59 years old in good health. Donor details come from another sample of the same person, matched by shared clones.

The rearrangement links TRBV27 to TRBJ1-2; absent DNA, TCRdb's TRBD1 call cannot be checked. The length of the CDR3 is 15 residues. Germline V gene sequence: CDR1 MNHEY, CDR2 SMNVEV (reference sequence). CDR3: CASSPGRGSNYGYTF.

The V gene is TRBV3-1, the J gene TRBJ2-2; absent DNA, TCRdb's TRBD1 call cannot be checked. Looked up from germline, CDR1 is LGHDT and CDR2 is YNNKEL (reference sequence). The CDR3 is 12 residues long. CDR3 amino acids: CASTGQIGELFF.

The V call is TRBV5-1, the J call TRBJ2-1; as DNA is missing, the TRBD2 call by TCRdb cannot be tested. The CDR3 is made up of 11 amino acids. Germline V gives CDR1 SGHRS, CDR2 YFSETQ. The chain's CDR3 is CASTSSVEQFF.

V gene TRBV6-5 combines with J gene TRBJ2-5; TCRdb picks TRBD1, but there is no DNA to check that call. The germline CDR1 and CDR2 sequences are MNHEY and SVGAGI. The CDR3 is 15 amino acids. The CDR3 region is CATINLGGGLQTQYF.

The chain recombines TRBV5-5 with TRBJ2-2; TCRdb selects TRBD2, and the lack of DNA leaves this call unchecked. Germline CDR1 and CDR2: SGHKS and YYEKEE (reference sequence). This CDR3 spans 17 amino acids. The CDR3 region is CASSLDPSGGNTGELFF.

This chain links TRBV6-2 or TRBV6-3 with TRBJ2-7. The CDR3 totals 12 residues. CDR1 is MNHEY, CDR2 SVGEGT, per germline. CDR3 sequence: CASSYSFSEQYF.

The chain employs TRBV7-9 and TRBJ2-5; with no DNA, the TCRdb D assignment of TRBD1 cannot be verified. The CDR3 length is 14 residues. Germline lookup yields CDR1 SEHNR and CDR2 FQNEAQ (reference sequence). The CDR3 here is CASSLDRVLETQYF.

The chain couples TRBV5-5 to TRBJ2-3; TCRdb names TRBD1, which stays unverified in the absence of DNA. There are 16 residues in the CDR3. CDR1 is SGHKS, CDR2 YYEKEE, per germline (reference sequence). This CDR3 is CASSKMRDRVADTQYF.

The rearrangement links TRBV27 to TRBJ2-3; TCRdb designates TRBD2, a call that cannot be tested without DNA. This CDR3 is built from 15 residues. The germline gives CDR1 MNHEY, CDR2 SMNVEV (reference sequence). CDR3 residues: CASSFGFSATDTQYF.

V usage is TRBV12-3 or TRBV12-4 and J usage is TRBJ2-2; lacking DNA, the TRBD1 call made by TCRdb goes unchecked. The CDR3 is 15 residues long. This CDR3 reads CASSLDSPPTGELFF.

This rearrangement joins TRBV3-1 to TRBJ1-6; with no DNA, the TCRdb D assignment of TRBD1 cannot be verified. CDR1 and CDR2 from the germline V gene are LGHDT and YNNKEL (reference sequence). CDR3 length equals 15 residues. The CDR3 loop is CASSQGSHNNSPLHF.

The rearrangement links TRBV20-1 to TRBJ2-3; the D call of TRBD1 rests on TCRdb alone, since no DNA is present to check it. Germline values: CDR1 DFQATT, CDR2 SNEGSKA (reference sequence). The CDR3 is 15 residues long. The CDR3 is CSASPQGARPDTQYF.

This rearrangement joins TRBV20-1 to TRBJ1-1; TCRdb's D call, TRBD1, is unchecked because there is no DNA. CDR3 length equals 14 residues. CDR1 and CDR2 from the germline V gene are DFQATT and SNEGSKA (reference sequence). The chain's CDR3 is CSAVLPDSNTEAFF.